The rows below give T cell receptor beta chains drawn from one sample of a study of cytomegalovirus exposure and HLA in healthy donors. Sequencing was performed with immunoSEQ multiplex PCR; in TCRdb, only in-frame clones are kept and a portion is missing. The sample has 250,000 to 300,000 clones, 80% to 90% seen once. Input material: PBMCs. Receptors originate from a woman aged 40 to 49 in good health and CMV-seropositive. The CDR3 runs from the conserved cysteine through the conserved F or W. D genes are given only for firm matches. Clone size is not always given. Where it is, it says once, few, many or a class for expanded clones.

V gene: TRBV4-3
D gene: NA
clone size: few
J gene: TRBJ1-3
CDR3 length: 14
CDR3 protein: CASSQGQTGNTIYF
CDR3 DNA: TGCGCCAGCAGCCAAGGACAGACTGGAAACACCATATATTTT

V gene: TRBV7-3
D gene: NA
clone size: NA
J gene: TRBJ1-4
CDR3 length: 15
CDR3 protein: CASSLTGDGGEKLFF
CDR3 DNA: TGTGCCAGCAGCTTAACGGGCGATGGAGGTGAAAAACTGTTTTTT

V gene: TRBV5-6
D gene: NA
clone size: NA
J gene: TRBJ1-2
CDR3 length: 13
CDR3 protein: CASSLQGHYGYTF
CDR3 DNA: TGTGCCAGCAGCTTGCAGGGGCACTATGGCTACACCTTC

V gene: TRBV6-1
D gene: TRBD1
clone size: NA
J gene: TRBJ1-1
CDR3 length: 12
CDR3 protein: CASNDRVTEAFF
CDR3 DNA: TGTGCCAGCAATGACAGGGTTACTGAAGCTTTCTTT

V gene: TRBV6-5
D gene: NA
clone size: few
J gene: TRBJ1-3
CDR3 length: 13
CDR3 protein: CASRGLQRNTIYF
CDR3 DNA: TGTGCCAGCAGGGGGCTACAGCGAAACACCATATATTTT

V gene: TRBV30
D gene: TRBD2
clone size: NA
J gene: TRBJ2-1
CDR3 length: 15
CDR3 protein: CAWTTGLAANNEQFF
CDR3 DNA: TGTGCCTGGACGACGGGACTAGCGGCGAACAATGAGCAGTTCTTC

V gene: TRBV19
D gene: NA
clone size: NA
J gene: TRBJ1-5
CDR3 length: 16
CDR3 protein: CASSISQSHSNQPQHF
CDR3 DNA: TGTGCCAGTAGTATAAGTCAGTCACATAGCAATCAGCCCCAGCATTTT

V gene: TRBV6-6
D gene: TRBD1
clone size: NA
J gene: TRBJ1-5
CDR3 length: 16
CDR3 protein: CASSPGQGNSNQPQHF
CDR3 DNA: TGTGCCAGCAGCCCGGGACAGGGTAACAGCAATCAGCCCCAGCATTTT

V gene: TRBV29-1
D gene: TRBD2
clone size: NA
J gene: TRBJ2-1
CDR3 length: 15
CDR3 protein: CSVETLRTSGNEQFF
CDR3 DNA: TGCAGCGTTGAAACCCTAAGGACTAGTGGAAATGAGCAGTTCTTC

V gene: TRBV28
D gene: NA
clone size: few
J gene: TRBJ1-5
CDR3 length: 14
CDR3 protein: CASSFSSLYQPQHF
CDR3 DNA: TGTGCCAGCAGTTTCAGTTCCCTCTATCAGCCCCAGCATTTT

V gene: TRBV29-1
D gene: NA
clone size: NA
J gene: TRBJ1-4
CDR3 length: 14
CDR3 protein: CSVAAGATNEKLFF
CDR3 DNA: TGCAGCGTTGCAGCGGGGGCAACTAATGAAAAACTGTTTTTT

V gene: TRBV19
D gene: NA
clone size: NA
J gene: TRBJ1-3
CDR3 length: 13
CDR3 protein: CASSGTTGNTIYF
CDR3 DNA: TGTGCCAGTAGTGGGACAACTGGAAACACCATATATTTT

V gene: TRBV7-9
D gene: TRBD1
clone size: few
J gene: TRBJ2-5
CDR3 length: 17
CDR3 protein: CASSLTGPGQGRETQYF
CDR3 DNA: TGTGCCAGCAGCTTAACGGGACCGGGACAGGGTAGGGAGACCCAGTACTTC

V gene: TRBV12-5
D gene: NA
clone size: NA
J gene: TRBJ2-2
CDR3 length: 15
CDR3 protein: CASGSRDYGTGELFF
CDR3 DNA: TGTGCTAGTGGTTCGCGGGATTACGGGACCGGGGAGCTGTTTTTT

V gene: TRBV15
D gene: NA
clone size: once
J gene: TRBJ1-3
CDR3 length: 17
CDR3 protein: CATSRESAGRSGNTIYF
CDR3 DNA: TGTGCCACCAGCAGAGAGTCGGCAGGGAGGTCTGGAAACACCATATATTTT

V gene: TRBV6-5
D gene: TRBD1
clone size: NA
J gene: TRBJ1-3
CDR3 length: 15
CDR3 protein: CASSLTGAPGNTIYF
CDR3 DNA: TGTGCCAGCAGTCTTACAGGGGCGCCTGGAAACACCATATATTTT

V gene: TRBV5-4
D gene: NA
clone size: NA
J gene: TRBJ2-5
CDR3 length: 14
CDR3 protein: CASSLGAYSETQYF
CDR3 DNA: TGTGCCAGCAGCCTAGGGGCGTACAGCGAGACCCAGTACTTC

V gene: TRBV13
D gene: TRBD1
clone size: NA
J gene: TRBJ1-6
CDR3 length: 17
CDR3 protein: CASSALTGTYRNSPLHF
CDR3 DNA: TGTGCCAGCAGCGCCCTGACAGGGACCTACCGAAATTCACCCCTCCACTTT

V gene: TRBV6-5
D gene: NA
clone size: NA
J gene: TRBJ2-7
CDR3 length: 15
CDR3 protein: CASSLTGSNSYEQYF
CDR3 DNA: TGTGCCAGCAGCCTAACAGGCAGTAACTCCTACGAGCAGTACTTC

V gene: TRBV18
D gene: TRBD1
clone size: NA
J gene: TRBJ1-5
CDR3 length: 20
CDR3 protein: CASSPTDRGSMSSSNQPQHF
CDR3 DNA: TGTGCCAGCTCACCAACCGACAGGGGATCCATGTCCTCTAGCAATCAGCCCCAGCATTTT

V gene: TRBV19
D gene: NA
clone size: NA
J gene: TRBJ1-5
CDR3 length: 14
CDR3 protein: CASSLRQGNQPQHF
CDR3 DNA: TGTGCCAGTAGTCTAAGACAGGGCAATCAGCCCCAGCATTTT

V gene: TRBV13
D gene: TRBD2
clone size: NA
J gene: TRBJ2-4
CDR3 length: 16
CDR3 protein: CASSLASGRGKNIQYF
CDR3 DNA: TGTGCCAGCAGCTTGGCTAGCGGGAGGGGTAAAAACATTCAGTACTTC

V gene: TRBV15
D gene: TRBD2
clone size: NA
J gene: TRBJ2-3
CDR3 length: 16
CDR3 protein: CATSREIAGVPDTQYF
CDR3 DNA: TGTGCCACCAGCAGAGAGATAGCGGGAGTACCAGATACGCAGTATTTT

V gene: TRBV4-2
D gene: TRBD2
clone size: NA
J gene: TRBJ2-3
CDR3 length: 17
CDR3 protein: CASSGHLAGRSTDTQYF
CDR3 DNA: TGTGCCAGCAGCGGACACCTAGCGGGAAGAAGCACAGATACGCAGTATTTT

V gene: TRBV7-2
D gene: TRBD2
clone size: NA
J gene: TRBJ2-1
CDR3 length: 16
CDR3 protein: CASRQREGLSYNEQFF
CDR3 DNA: TGTGCCAGCAGACAGCGGGAGGGCCTATCCTACAATGAGCAGTTCTTC

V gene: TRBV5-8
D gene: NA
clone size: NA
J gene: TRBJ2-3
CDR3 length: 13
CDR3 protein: CASRHRATDTQYF
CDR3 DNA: TGTGCCAGCAGACACAGGGCCACAGATACGCAGTATTTT

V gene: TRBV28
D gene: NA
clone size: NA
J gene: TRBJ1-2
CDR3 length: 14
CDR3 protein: CASVPPGRNYGYTF
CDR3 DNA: TGTGCCAGCGTCCCTCCGGGAAGAAACTATGGCTACACCTTC

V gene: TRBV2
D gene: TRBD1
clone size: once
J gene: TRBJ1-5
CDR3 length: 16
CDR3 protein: CASSDPQTGKGQPQHF
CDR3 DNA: TGTGCCAGCAGTGACCCCCAGACAGGGAAGGGGCAGCCCCAGCATTTT

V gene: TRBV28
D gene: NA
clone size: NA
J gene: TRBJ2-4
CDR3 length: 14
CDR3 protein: CASRTGGNQNIQYF
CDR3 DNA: TGTGCCAGCAGGACCGGCGGGAACCAAAACATTCAGTACTTC

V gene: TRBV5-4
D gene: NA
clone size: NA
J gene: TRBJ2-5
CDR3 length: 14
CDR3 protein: CASSLERREETQYF
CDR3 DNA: TGTGCCAGCAGCTTGGAGAGGAGGGAAGAGACCCAGTACTTC

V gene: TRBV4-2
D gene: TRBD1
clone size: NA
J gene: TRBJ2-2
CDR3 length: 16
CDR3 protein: CASSHPGQGVTGELFF
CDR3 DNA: TGTGCCAGCAGCCATCCCGGACAGGGGGTCACCGGGGAGCTGTTTTTT

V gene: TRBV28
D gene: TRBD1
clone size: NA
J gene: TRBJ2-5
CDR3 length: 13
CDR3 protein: CASSLIVQGAMYF
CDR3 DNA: TGTGCCAGCAGTTTAATAGTACAGGGGGCGATGTACTTC

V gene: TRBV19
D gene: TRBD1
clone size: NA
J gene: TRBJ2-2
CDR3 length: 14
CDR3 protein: CASTGQGGFGELFF
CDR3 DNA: TGTGCCAGTACGGGACAGGGAGGGTTCGGGGAGCTGTTTTTT

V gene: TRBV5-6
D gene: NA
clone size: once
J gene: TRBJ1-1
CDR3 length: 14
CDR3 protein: CASNRGGGDTEAFF
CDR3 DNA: TGTGCCAGCAACCGGGGGGGAGGGGATACTGAAGCTTTCTTT

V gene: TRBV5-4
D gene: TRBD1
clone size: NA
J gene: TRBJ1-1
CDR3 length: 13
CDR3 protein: CASSTGTGGEAFF
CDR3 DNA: TGTGCCAGCAGCACCGGGACAGGGGGTGAAGCTTTCTTT

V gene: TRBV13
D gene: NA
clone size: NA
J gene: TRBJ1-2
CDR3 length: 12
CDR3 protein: CASTGGGGNYTF
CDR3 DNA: TGTGCCAGCACCGGCGGGGGGGGGAACTACACCTTC

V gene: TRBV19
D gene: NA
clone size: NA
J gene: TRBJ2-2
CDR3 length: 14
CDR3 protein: CASSIRGNTGELFF
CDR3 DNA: TGTGCCAGTAGTATAAGGGGAAACACCGGGGAGCTGTTTTTT

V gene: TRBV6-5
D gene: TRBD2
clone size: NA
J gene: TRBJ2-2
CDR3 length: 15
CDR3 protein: CASSYPSGQDGELFF
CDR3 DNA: TGTGCCAGCAGTTACCCTAGCGGCCAAGACGGGGAGCTGTTTTTT

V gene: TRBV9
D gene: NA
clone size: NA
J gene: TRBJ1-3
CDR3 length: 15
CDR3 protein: CASSVAPQSGNTIYF
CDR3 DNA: TGTGCCAGCAGCGTAGCCCCACAATCTGGAAACACCATATATTTT

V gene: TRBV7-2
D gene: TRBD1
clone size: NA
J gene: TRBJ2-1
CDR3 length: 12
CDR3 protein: CASSGSGGEQFF
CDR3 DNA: TGTGCCAGCAGCGGGTCAGGGGGTGAGCAGTTCTTC

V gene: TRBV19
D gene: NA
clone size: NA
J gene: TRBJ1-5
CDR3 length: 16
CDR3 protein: CASSIAQGYSNQPQHF
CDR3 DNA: TGTGCCAGTAGTATAGCCCAGGGTTATAGCAATCAGCCCCAGCATTTT

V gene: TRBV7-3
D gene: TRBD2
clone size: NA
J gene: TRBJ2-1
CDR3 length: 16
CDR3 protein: CASSRAAGGGVYEQFF
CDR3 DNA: TGTGCCAGCAGCCGGGCTGCGGGAGGAGGGGTCTATGAGCAGTTCTTC

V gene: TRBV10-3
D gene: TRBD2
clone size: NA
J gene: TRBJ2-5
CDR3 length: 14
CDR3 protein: CAISGRLAGETQYF
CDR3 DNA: TGTGCCATCAGTGGGCGACTAGCGGGAGAGACCCAGTACTTC

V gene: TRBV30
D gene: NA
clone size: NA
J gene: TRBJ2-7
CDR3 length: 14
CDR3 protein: CAWSGGTHSYEQYF
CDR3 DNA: TGTGCCTGGAGTGGGGGCACCCACTCCTACGAGCAGTACTTC

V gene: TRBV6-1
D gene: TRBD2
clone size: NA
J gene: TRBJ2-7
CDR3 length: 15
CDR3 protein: CASITLAGGRREQYF
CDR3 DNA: TGTGCCAGCATCACACTAGCGGGAGGAAGGAGGGAGCAGTACTTC

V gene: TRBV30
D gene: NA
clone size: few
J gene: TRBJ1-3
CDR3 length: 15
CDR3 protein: CAWSVPGTSGNTIYF
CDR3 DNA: TGTGCCTGGAGTGTACCAGGGACTTCTGGAAACACCATATATTTT

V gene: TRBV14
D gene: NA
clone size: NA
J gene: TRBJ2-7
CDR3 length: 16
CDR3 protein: CASSPIGGRDSYEQYF
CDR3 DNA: TGTGCCAGCAGCCCAATAGGCGGGCGGGACAGCTACGAGCAGTACTTC

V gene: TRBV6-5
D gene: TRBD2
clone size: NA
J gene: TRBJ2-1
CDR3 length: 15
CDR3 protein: CASKTTSGSYNEQFF
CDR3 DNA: TGTGCCAGCAAAACGACTAGCGGCTCCTACAATGAGCAGTTCTTC